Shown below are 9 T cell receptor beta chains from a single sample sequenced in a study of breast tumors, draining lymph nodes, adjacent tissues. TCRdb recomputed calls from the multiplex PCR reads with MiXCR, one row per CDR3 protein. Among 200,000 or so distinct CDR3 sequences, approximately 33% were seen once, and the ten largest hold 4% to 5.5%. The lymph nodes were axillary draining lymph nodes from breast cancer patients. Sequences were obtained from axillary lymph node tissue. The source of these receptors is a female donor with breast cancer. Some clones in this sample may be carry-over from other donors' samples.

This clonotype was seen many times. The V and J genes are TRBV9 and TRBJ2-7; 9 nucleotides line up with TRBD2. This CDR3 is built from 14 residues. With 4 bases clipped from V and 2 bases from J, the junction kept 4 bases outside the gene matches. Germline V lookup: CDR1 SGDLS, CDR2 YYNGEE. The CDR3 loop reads CASSNSGRAYEQYF. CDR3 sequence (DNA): TGTGCCAGCAGCAATAGCGGGAGAGCCTACGAGCAGTACTTC.

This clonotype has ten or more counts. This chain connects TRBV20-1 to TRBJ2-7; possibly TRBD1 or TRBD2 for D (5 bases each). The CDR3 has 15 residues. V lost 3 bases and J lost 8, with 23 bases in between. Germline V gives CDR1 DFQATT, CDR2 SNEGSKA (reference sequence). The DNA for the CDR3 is TGCAGTGCTAGTGCCCGAGTCAGGGACCGACGGAAGCAGTACTTC. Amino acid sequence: CSASARVRDRRKQYF.

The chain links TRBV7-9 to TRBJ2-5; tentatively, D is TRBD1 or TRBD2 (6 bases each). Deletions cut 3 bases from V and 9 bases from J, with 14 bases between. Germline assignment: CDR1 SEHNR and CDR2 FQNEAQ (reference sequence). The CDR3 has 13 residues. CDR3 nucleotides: TGTGCCAGCAGCTTCGGGGGCAATCAGCCCCAGTACTTC. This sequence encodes CASSFGGNQPQYF.

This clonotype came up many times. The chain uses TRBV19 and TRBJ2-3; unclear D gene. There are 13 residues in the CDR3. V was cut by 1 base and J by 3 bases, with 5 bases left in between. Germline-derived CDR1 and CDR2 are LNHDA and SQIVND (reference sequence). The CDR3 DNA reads TGTGCCAGTAGTATAGGGCAGACAGATACGCAGTATTTT. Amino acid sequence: CASSIGQTDTQYF.

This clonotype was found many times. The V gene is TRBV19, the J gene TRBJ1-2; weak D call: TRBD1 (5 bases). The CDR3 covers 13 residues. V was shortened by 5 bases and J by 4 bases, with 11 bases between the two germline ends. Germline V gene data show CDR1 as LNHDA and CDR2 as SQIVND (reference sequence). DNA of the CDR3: TGTGCCAGTAGTTGGGGGACTCGCTATGGCTACACCTTC. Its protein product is CASSWGTRYGYTF. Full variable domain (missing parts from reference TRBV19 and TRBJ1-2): DGGITQSPKYLFRKEGQNVTLSCEQNLNHDAMYWYRQDPGQGLRLIYYSQIVNDFQKGDIAEGYSVSREKKESFPLTVTSAQKNPTAFYLCASSWGTRYGYTFGSGTRLTVV.

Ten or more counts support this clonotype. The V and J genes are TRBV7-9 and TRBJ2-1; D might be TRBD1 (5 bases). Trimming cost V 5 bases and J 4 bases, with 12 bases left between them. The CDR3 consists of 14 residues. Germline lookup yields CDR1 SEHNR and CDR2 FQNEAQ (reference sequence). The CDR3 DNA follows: TGTGCCAGCAGCCGTAGACAGCAATACAATGAGCAGTTCTTC. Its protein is CASSRRQQYNEQFF.

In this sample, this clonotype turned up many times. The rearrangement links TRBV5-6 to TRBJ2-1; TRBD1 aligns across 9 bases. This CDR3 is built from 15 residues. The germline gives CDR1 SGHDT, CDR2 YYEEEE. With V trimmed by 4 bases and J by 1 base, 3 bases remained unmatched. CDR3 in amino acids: CASSAGQGSYNEQFF. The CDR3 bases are TGTGCCAGCAGCGCGGGACAGGGATCCTACAATGAGCAGTTCTTC.

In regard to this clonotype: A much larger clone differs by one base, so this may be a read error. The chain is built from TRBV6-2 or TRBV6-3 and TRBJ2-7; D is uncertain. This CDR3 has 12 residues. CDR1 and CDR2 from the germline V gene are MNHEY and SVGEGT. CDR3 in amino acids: CASSYVSYGQYF. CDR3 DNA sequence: TGTGCCAGCAGTTACGTCAGCTACGGGCAGTACTTC.

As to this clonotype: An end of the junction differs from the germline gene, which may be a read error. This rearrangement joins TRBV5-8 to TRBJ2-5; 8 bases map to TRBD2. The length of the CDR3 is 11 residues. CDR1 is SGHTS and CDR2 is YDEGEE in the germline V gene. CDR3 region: CASSRAGAQYF. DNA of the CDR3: TGCGCCAGCAGCAGAGCGGGGGCCCAGTACTTC.